This entry lists 21 T cell receptor beta chains sequenced from one sample in a study of regulatory T cells in long-lasting Graves disease. CDR3-region Arm-PCR and iRepertoire HTBI primers produced the TCR beta libraries. One entry per CDR3 protein results from TCRdb running MiXCR on the multiplex PCR reads. The sample lists around 330,000 distinct CDR3 sequences, under 20% occurring once. The sample's time point: newly diagnosed GD, antithyroid drugs for less than 3 months. Construction of the TCR library relied on RNA isolated from PBMCs. The specimen comprised peripheral blood mononuclear cells (PBMCs), sampled at new diagnosis, from a patient treated with antithyroid drugs. The receptors originated from a female donor with Graves disease.

This clonotype appeared many times. This chain uses TRBV2 with TRBJ1-3; D remains ambiguous. The CDR3 consists of 15 residues. The germline V and J ends were trimmed by 6 bases and 3 bases, with 15 bases remaining between them. The germline V gene encodes CDR1 SNHLY and CDR2 FYNNEI. CDR3 loop: CASSAEGYGGNTIYF. CDR3 nucleotides: TGTGCCAGCAGCGCGGAGGGTTACGGTGGAAACACCATATATTTT.

The gene calls are TRBV30 and TRBJ1-1; D is undetermined. V lost 0 bases to trimming and J lost 0 bases, with 11 bases between them. The CDR3 spans 15 residues. CDR1 is GTSNPN, CDR2 SVGIG, per germline (reference sequence). CDR3 bases: TGTGCCTGGAGTGTACAAAGGGATTTGAACACTGAAGCTTTCTTT. Translated, it gives CAWSVQRDLNTEAFF.

There are many counts of this clonotype. The rearrangement uses TRBV2 and TRBJ2-1; D is ambiguous. The CDR3 runs 14 residues. V was cut by 2 bases and J by 5 bases, with 10 bases left in between. CDR1 and CDR2 (germline): SNHLY, FYNNEI. The CDR3 nucleotides are TGTGCCAGCAGTGAAAACCCCCGAGACAATGAGCAGTTCTTC. It translates to CASSENPRDNEQFF.

This clonotype was seen repeatedly, ten times or more. The chain combines TRBV28 with TRBJ2-1; a possible D gene is TRBD1 (5 bases). The CDR3 is 13 amino acids. CDR1 and CDR2 (germline): MDHEN, SYDVKM. The germline V and J ends were trimmed by 2 bases and 11 bases, with 13 bases remaining between them. The CDR3 loop is CASSLEGALKQFF. In nucleotides, the CDR3 is TGTGCCAGCAGTTTAGAAGGGGCCTTGAAGCAGTTCTTC. Together with reference TRBV28 and TRBJ2-1, the CDR3 gives the full variable domain: DVKVTQSSRYLVKRTGEKVFLECVQDMDHENMFWYRQDPGLGLRLIYFSYDVKMKEKGDIPEGYSVSREKKERFSLILESASTNQTSMYLCASSLEGALKQFFGPGTRLTVL.

This clonotype was counted at least ten times. V gene TRBV20-1 combines with J gene TRBJ2-5; TRBD2 agrees at 10 bases. This CDR3 comprises 14 residues. Germline V CDR1 and CDR2: DFQATT, SNEGSKA (reference sequence). With 2 bases clipped from V and 4 bases from J, the junction kept 4 bases outside the gene matches. CDR3 loop: CSARLAGGGETQYF. The CDR3 DNA follows: TGCAGTGCTAGATTAGCGGGAGGAGGAGAGACCCAGTACTTC.

This clonotype has at least ten counts. The chain recombines TRBV20-1 with TRBJ1-1; maybe TRBD1 (5 bases). Trimming shortened V by 8 bases and J by 1 base, and 14 bases separated the two germline ends. The CDR3 extends over 13 amino acids. Germline CDR1 reads DFQATT; CDR2 reads SNEGSKA (reference sequence). The CDR3 region is CSLSGTANTEAFF. As DNA, the CDR3 is TGCAGTCTATCCGGGACGGCGAACACTGAAGCTTTCTTT.

The rearrangement joins TRBV5-1 to TRBJ2-1; TRBD1 matches at 8 bases. J gave up 6 bases and V 4 bases, and 9 bases lay outside the gene matches. This CDR3 spans 15 amino acids. The germline gives CDR1 SGHRS, CDR2 YFSETQ. This CDR3 reads CASSAGQGVFNEQFF. The CDR3 nucleotides read TGCGCCAGCAGCGCCGGACAGGGAGTCTTCAATGAGCAGTTCTTC.

This clonotype has ten or more counts. The chain employs TRBV6-1 and TRBJ1-1; 12 positions agree with TRBD1. The germline gives CDR1 MNHNS, CDR2 SASEGT. The V and J ends lost 9 bases and 6 bases, in that order; junction bases with no gene match: 11. This CDR3 has 15 amino acids. CDR3 sequence: CASKFSGTGGSEAFF. As DNA, the CDR3 is TGTGCCAGTAAATTCTCCGGGACAGGGGGCTCTGAAGCTTTCTTT.

This clonotype appeared many times. J is TRBJ1-1 and V is TRBV6-1; 8 bases fit TRBD1. The CDR3 has 13 residues. Per germline, CDR1 MNHNS and CDR2 SASEGT. The V segment lost 5 bases and the J segment 10 bases; nucleotides outside the gene matches: 9. The CDR3 is CASSLRQGKGAFF. In nucleotides, the CDR3 is TGTGCCAGCAGTCTTCGACAGGGGAAAGGAGCTTTCTTT.

This clonotype has at least ten counts. V gene TRBV27 combines with J gene TRBJ2-5; 7 bases are a match to TRBD1. The CDR3 loop spans 15 amino acids. The J segment lost 5 bases and the V segment lost 4 bases, leaving 10 bases of the junction unmatched. Per germline, CDR1 MNHEY and CDR2 SMNVEV (reference sequence). The CDR3 spells CASSWRRGGSETQYF. CDR3 coding DNA: TGTGCCAGCAGTTGGAGGCGAGGGGGCAGTGAGACCCAGTACTTC.

In regard to this clonotype: A much more abundant neighbour one base away suggests this may be a read error. The chain combines TRBV10-3 with TRBJ2-1; no firm D call. The CDR3 spans 14 residues. Looked up from germline, CDR1 is ENHRY and CDR2 is SYGVKD. V shed 5 bases and J shed 2 bases, with 10 bases lying between them. CDR3 sequence: CAISLRGAYNEQFF. The CDR3 bases are TGTGCCATCAGTTTGCGCGGAGCCTACAATGAGCAGTTCTTC.

This clonotype was counted ten times or more. The chain couples TRBV19 to TRBJ2-7, with D possibly matching TRBD2 (6 bases). There are 13 residues in the CDR3. CDR1 and CDR2 from the germline V gene are LNHDA and SQIVND (reference sequence). Deletions cut 3 bases from V and 6 bases from J, with 12 bases between. As DNA, the CDR3 is TGTGCCAGTAGTATGACTAGTCCCGGCGAGCAGTACTTC. Translation: CASSMTSPGEQYF.

DNA for the CDR3: TGTGCCAGCAGTTACGAAGCTAGCGGGAGGACAGATACGCAGTATTTT. Amino acids: CASSYEASGRTDTQYF. This chain connects TRBV6-2 or TRBV6-3 to TRBJ2-3, with 11 bases that match TRBD2. Trimming removed 2 bases from V and 3 bases from J; junction bases left unmatched: 4. Germline V gene data show CDR1 as MNHEY and CDR2 as SVGEGT. This CDR3 has 16 residues.

In its sample, this clonotype was seen many times. The chain joins TRBV15 to TRBJ1-1, with D perhaps matching TRBD1 (5 bases). The CDR3 runs to 14 residues. V lost 8 bases to trimming and J lost 1 base, with 14 bases between them. Per the germline V gene, CDR1 is LNHNV and CDR2 is YYDKDF (reference sequence). As DNA, the CDR3 is TGTGCCACCGCCCCCAAGGGGCAGAACACTGAAGCTTTCTTT. Translated: CATAPKGQNTEAFF. The full variable domain, with the rest looked up from reference TRBV15 and TRBJ1-1, is DAMVIQNPRYQVTQFGKPVTLSCSQTLNHNVMYWYQQKSSQAPKLLFHYYDKDFNNEADTPDNFQSRRPNTSFCFLDIRSPGLGDTAMYLCATAPKGQNTEAFFGQGTRLTVV.

The genes are TRBV10-3 and TRBJ1-1; the D is unclear. The CDR3 is 14 residues long. CDR1 and CDR2 (germline): ENHRY, SYGVKD. V lost 4 bases, J lost 4 bases, and 13 bases lay in between. The CDR3 here is CAISVGSGGTEAFF. DNA of the CDR3: TGTGCCATCAGTGTCGGGAGTGGAGGCACTGAAGCTTTCTTT.

The chain couples TRBV10-3 to TRBJ1-1; D gene ambiguous. The germline gives CDR1 ENHRY, CDR2 SYGVKD. The CDR3 length is 14 residues. Trimming removed 0 bases from V and 4 bases from J, with 9 bases in between. The CDR3 DNA reads as TGTGCCATCAGTGAGTCGAAGGGTTCCACTGAAGCTTTCTTT. Its protein is CAISESKGSTEAFF.

This clonotype was counted many times. The V and J genes are TRBV6-1 and TRBJ2-1; D is uncertain. With 10 bases removed from V and 5 bases from J, the gap between germline ends came to 15 bases. The CDR3 contains 13 residues. Germline V lookup: CDR1 MNHNS, CDR2 SASEGT. CDR3: CATIVSENNEQFF. CDR3 coding DNA: TGTGCCACCATCGTGAGCGAGAACAATGAGCAGTTCTTC.

At least ten counts were recorded for this clonotype. The CDR3 is CASSPGGGANVLTF. In nucleotides, the CDR3 is TGTGCCAGCTCACCGGGAGGTGGGGCCAACGTCCTGACTTTC. The chain is built from TRBV18 and TRBJ2-6, with D perhaps TRBD2 (6 bases). Looked up from germline, CDR1 is KGHSH and CDR2 is LQKENI. The CDR3 has 14 amino acids. V shed 3 bases and J shed 3 bases, with 6 bases lying between them.

This clonotype showed up many times. V is TRBV18 and J is TRBJ1-2, with a tentative D call TRBD1 (5 bases). V was trimmed by 3 bases and J by 2 bases, leaving 16 bases between them. CDR3 length: 16 amino acids. Germline V gene sequence: CDR1 KGHSH, CDR2 LQKENI. The CDR3 bases are TGTGCCAGCTCACCCTCCGATGAGGGGACCAACTATGGCTACACCTTC. It specifies CASSPSDEGTNYGYTF.

Comment on this clonotype: A read error may explain this, as a much larger clone is one base away. The chain combines TRBV12-3 or TRBV12-4 with TRBJ2-1; D tentatively reads TRBD1 or TRBD2 (5 bases each). CDR3 length: 16 amino acids. Trimming stripped 4 bases from V and 13 bases from J, with 26 bases between. CDR3 amino acids: CASSYSTLDWLGTQFF. The CDR3 region has the DNA TGTGCCAGCAGTTACTCGACCCTGGACTGGTTGGGGACCCAGTTCTTC.

This clonotype was found many times. V is TRBV20-1 and J is TRBJ2-5; TRBD2 is a possible D gene (6 bases). Per germline, CDR1 DFQATT and CDR2 SNEGSKA (reference sequence). The CDR3 is 11 residues long. Between the trimmed V and J ends, which lost 7 bases and 7 bases, there was a span of 13 bases. The CDR3 here is CSVEGSLTQYF. For the CDR3, the DNA is TGCAGTGTGGAGGGGTCCCTGACCCAGTACTTC.